Shown below are 15 T cell receptor beta chains from a single sample sequenced in a study of blood T cell repertoires in COVID-19. TCRdb's table, derived via immunoSEQ multiplex PCR, lists solely in-frame clones and lacks some. The sample records around 200,000 clones, around 85% being singletons. What was sequenced was peripheral blood. The receptors here all came from a woman of 80 years or more with acute or convalescent COVID-19.

The chain is built from TRBV5-1 and TRBJ2-7, with D possibly being TRBD1 (5 bases). CDR1 and CDR2 (germline): SGHRS, YFSETQ. The V gene lost 7 bases and the J gene lost 3 bases, with 14 bases spanning the gap. This CDR3 has 13 amino acids. CDR3 protein: CASSTGINYEQYF. CDR3 bases: TGCGCCAGCTCCACAGGAATTAACTACGAGCAGTACTTC.

This rearrangement joins TRBV5-1 to TRBJ2-3, with TRBD2 matching 11 bases. Germline V gives CDR1 SGHRS, CDR2 YFSETQ. V gave up 0 bases and J gave up 0 bases; unmatched junction bases: 6. There are 18 residues in the CDR3. The CDR3 sequence is CASSLGRLAGGSTDTQYF. The CDR3 DNA follows: TGCGCCAGCAGCTTGGGGCGTCTAGCGGGGGGAAGCACAGATACGCAGTATTTT. Full variable domain (missing parts from reference TRBV5-1 and TRBJ2-3): KAGVTQTPRYLIKTRGQQVTLSCSPISGHRSVSWYQQTPGQGLQFLFEYFSETQRNKGNFPGRFSGRQFSNSRSEMNVSTLELGDSALYLCASSLGRLAGGSTDTQYFGPGTRLTVL.

V usage is TRBV28 and J usage is TRBJ2-3; D is unresolved. There are 13 residues in the CDR3. The germline V and J ends were trimmed by 3 bases and 4 bases, with 8 bases remaining between them. CDR1 MDHEN and CDR2 SYDVKM come from the germline V gene. The CDR3 nucleotides read TGTGCCAGCAGTTTTCAACAACCAGATACGCAGTATTTT. This translates into CASSFQQPDTQYF.

V and J are TRBV7-2 and TRBJ2-5; tentative D call: TRBD2 (5 bases). CDR3 length: 14 residues. Trimming stripped 3 bases from V and 5 bases from J, with 13 bases between. CDR1 and CDR2 (germline): SGHTA, FQGNSA. CDR3 coding DNA: TGTGCCAGCAGCTTGGAGGTTAGGTCGGAGACCCAGTACTTC. Translation: CASSLEVRSETQYF.

This clone has a single count. The chain carries TRBV3-1 (or the pseudogene TRBV3-2) and TRBJ1-2; 7 bases line up with TRBD1. The CDR3 extends over 12 amino acids. Trimming cost V 4 bases and J 8 bases; bases outside gene matches: 4. Germline V lookup: CDR1 LGHDT, CDR2 YNNKEL (reference sequence). CDR3 sequence (DNA): TGTGCCAGCAGCCCGACAGGGAACGGCTACACCTTC. Its translation: CASSPTGNGYTF.

This clone was seen only once. The V call is TRBV3-1 (or the pseudogene TRBV3-2), the J call TRBJ1-6, with D unresolved. Trimming removed 0 bases at V and 0 bases at J, with 12 bases between. The CDR3 consists of 18 residues. Germline assignment: CDR1 LGHDT and CDR2 YNNKEL (reference sequence). CDR3 DNA sequence: TGTGCCAGCAGCCAAGAGATCAGGATAAGCTCCTATAATTCACCCCTCCACTTT. Encoded protein: CASSQEIRISSYNSPLHF.

CDR3 region: CASSLDISTDTQYF. CDR3 sequence (DNA): TGCGCCAGCAGCTTGGACATTAGCACAGATACGCAGTATTTT. The V call is TRBV5-1, the J call TRBJ2-3, with D unclear. Trimming stripped 0 bases from V and 0 bases from J, with 5 bases between. The germline V gene has CDR1 SGHRS and CDR2 YFSETQ. The CDR3 runs to 14 residues.

The V and J genes are TRBV19 and TRBJ2-2; D might be TRBD1 (6 bases). CDR1 LNHDA and CDR2 SQIVND come from the germline V gene (reference sequence). V shed 8 bases and J shed 4 bases, with 17 bases lying between them. There are 15 residues in the CDR3. Here the CDR3 reads CASRPGAGVTGELFF. CDR3 nucleotides: TGTGCCAGTCGTCCTGGGGCAGGGGTCACCGGGGAGCTGTTTTTT.

The chain carries TRBV4-1 and TRBJ2-7; 8 bases line up with TRBD2. This CDR3 has 18 residues. Unmatched junction bases numbered 19, after V lost 1 base and J lost 8 bases. Germline assignment: CDR1 MGHRA and CDR2 YSYEKL. The CDR3 protein is CASSQGEGPVSGGRKQYF. Written as DNA, the CDR3 is TGCGCCAGCAGCCAAGGAGAGGGACCTGTAAGCGGGGGCCGAAAGCAGTACTTC.

The V gene is TRBV27, the J gene TRBJ2-2; 10 nucleotides line up with TRBD1. This CDR3 is 19 amino acids long. Trimming removed 5 bases from V and 5 bases from J; junction bases left unmatched: 17. CDR1 and CDR2 from the germline V gene are MNHEY and SMNVEV (reference sequence). The CDR3 sequence is CASSPYSPGTGARTGELFF. The CDR3 nucleotides are TGTGCCAGCAGTCCCTACTCCCCCGGGACAGGGGCGAGGACCGGGGAGCTGTTTTTT.

This clone appeared once. The rearrangement joins TRBV10-3 to TRBJ2-3, with 8 bases fitting TRBD2. CDR1 ENHRY and CDR2 SYGVKD come from the germline V gene. This CDR3 has 13 residues. V shed 11 bases, J shed 5 bases, and the junction held 9 bases outside the gene matches. CDR3 nucleotides: TGTGCCGTCCAGCGGGAGAAGCTAGATACGCAGTATTTT. This translates into CAVQREKLDTQYF.

The J gene is TRBJ1-1, the V gene TRBV6-1; the D is unclear. Germline V gene data show CDR1 as MNHNS and CDR2 as SASEGT. The CDR3 loop spans 13 amino acids. V was cut by 2 bases and J by 4 bases, with 8 bases left in between. The CDR3, as DNA: TGTGCCAGCAGTGAAAACGAGGTCACTGAAGCTTTCTTT. This encodes CASSENEVTEAFF.

The chain has TRBV18 and TRBJ2-7, with 8 nucleotides matching TRBD2. CDR3 size: 14 residues. The germline gives CDR1 KGHSH, CDR2 LQKENI. After removal of 3 bases from V and 3 bases from J, the junction contained 4 bases not matched to a gene. The CDR3 spells CASSPTGTSYEQYF. The CDR3 nucleotides read TGTGCCAGCTCACCCACCGGGACTAGCTACGAGCAGTACTTC.

The chain uses TRBV9 and TRBJ2-3; D is unresolved. The CDR3 runs 15 residues. Deletions cut 0 bases from V and 0 bases from J, with 8 bases between. Germline CDR1 is SGDLS and CDR2 is YYNGEE. Written as DNA, the CDR3 is TGTGCCAGCAGCGTAGTAGCTTCTAGCACAGATACGCAGTATTTT. Encoded protein: CASSVVASSTDTQYF. The full variable domain, with the rest looked up from reference TRBV9 and TRBJ2-3, is DSGVTQTPKHLITATGQRVTLRCSPRSGDLSVYWYQQSLDQGLQFLIQYYNGEERAKGNILERFSAQQFPDLHSELNLSSLELGDSALYFCASSVVASSTDTQYFGPGTRLTVL.

The chain recombines TRBV7-2 with TRBJ2-6; D perhaps matches TRBD2 (7 bases). The CDR3 has 17 residues. Germline V CDR1 and CDR2: SGHTA, FQGNSA. Trimming removed 1 base from V and 2 bases from J, with 12 bases in between. The CDR3: CASSLVGGVPGANVLTF. DNA of the CDR3: TGTGCCAGCAGCTTAGTAGGGGGGGTTCCTGGGGCCAACGTCCTGACTTTC.